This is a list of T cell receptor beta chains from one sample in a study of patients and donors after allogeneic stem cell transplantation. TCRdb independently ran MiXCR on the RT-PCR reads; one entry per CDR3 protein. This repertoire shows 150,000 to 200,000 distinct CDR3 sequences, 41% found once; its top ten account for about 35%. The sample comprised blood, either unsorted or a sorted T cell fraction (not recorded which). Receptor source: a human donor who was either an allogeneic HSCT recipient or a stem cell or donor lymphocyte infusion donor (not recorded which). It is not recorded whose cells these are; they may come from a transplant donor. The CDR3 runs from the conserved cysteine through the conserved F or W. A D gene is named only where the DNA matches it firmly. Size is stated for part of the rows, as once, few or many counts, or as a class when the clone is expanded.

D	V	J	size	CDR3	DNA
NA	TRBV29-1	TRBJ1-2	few	CSFWTGTNYGYTF	TGCAGCTTCTGGACGGGGACTAACTATGGCTACACCTTC
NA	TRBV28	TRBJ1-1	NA	CATLRVTEAFF	TGTGCCACCCTCAGGGTTACTGAAGCTTTCTTT
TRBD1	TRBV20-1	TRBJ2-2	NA	CSATKQGINTGELFF	TGCAGTGCTACCAAACAGGGGATAAACACCGGGGAGCTGTTTTTT
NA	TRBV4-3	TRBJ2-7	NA	CASSQGGLSYEQYF	TGCGCCAGCAGCCAAGGAGGACTAAGCTACGAGCAGTACTTC
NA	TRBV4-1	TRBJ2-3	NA	CASSQAVEIRTDTQYF	TGCGCCAGCAGCCAAGCAGTCGAGATACGCACAGATACGCAGTATTTT
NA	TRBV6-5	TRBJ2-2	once	CASSLDGTPNTGELFF	TGTGCCAGCAGTCTTGATGGGACACCGAACACCGGGGAGCTGTTTTTT
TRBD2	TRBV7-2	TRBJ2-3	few	CASSLGTSVDTDTQYF	TGTGCCAGCAGCTTAGGGACTAGCGTAGATACAGATACGCAGTATTTT
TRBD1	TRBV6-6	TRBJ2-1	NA	CASSGDRAQPLSSYNEQFF	TGTGCCAGCAGCGGTGACAGGGCACAACCGCTGAGCTCCTACAATGAGCAGTTCTTC
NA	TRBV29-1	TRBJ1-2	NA	CSQNSGDGYTF	TGCAGCCAAAACTCAGGGGATGGCTACACCTTC
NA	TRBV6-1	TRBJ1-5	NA	CASTAPYSNQPQHF	TGTGCCAGCACGGCACCCTATAGCAATCAGCCCCAGCATTTT
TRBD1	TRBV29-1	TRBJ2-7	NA	CSVVGTGGSKSSYEQYF	TGCAGCGTTGTAGGGACAGGGGGTTCAAAAAGCTCCTACGAGCAGTACTTC
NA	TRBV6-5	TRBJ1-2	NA	CASSYSTRYGYTF	TGTGCCAGCAGTTACTCGACCCGCTATGGCTACACCTTC
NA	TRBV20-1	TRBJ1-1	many	CSAIDVSGTTNTEAFF	TGCAGTGCTATTGACGTTTCGGGGACAACGAACACTGAAGCTTTCTTT
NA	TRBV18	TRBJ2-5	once	CASSHAGETQYF	TGTGCCAGCTCACATGCGGGGGAGACCCAGTACTTC
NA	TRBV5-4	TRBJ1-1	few	CASSLAGMPTEAFF	TGTGCCAGCAGCTTGGCAGGGATGCCCACTGAAGCTTTCTTT
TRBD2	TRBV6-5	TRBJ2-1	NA	CASSYSSSSGSHNEQFF	TGTGCCAGCAGTTACTCCTCGAGTAGCGGGAGTCACAATGAGCAGTTCTTC
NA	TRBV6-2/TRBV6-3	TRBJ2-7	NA	CASSYGRASYEQYF	TGTGCCAGCAGCTACGGCCGGGCGTCCTACGAGCAGTACTTC
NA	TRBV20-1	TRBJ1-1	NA	CSARDTGFVDEAFF	TGCAGTGCTAGAGATACCGGGTTCGTTGATGAAGCTTTCTTT
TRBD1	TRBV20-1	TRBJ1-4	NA	CSARNPGTGDEKLFF	TGCAGTGCTAGAAACCCCGGGACAGGGGATGAAAAACTGTTTTTT
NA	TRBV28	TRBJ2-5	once	CASSVLEGGAYETQYF	TGTGCCAGCAGTGTGCTGGAAGGGGGAGCGTACGAGACCCAGTACTTC
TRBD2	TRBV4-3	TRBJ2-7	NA	CASSRTWGLAGGEQYF	TGCGCCAGCAGCCGCACGTGGGGACTAGCGGGAGGCGAGCAGTACTTC
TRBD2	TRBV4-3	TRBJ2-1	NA	CASSQVVAGIGNEQFF	TGCGCCAGCAGCCAAGTTGTAGCGGGAATTGGCAATGAGCAGTTCTTC
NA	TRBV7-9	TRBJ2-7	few	CASSLEWASRTYEQYF	TGTGCCAGCAGCTTAGAGTGGGCTAGCAGGACCTACGAGCAGTACTTC
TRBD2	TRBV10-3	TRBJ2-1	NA	CAISVRAGALYNEQFF	TGTGCCATCAGTGTGCGAGCGGGGGCCCTCTACAATGAGCAGTTCTTC
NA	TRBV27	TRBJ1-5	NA	CAGSGTITRNQPQHF	TGTGCCGGTTCCGGGACCATCACTAGGAATCAGCCCCAGCATTTT
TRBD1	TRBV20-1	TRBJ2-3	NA	CSATPGQGTDTQYF	TGCAGTGCTACACCGGGACAGGGTACAGATACGCAGTATTTT
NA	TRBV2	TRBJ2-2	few	CASSVEGRVTGELFF	TGTGCCAGCAGTGTCGAGGGGAGAGTAACCGGGGAGCTGTTTTTT
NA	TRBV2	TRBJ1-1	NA	CASEVNTEAFF	TGTGCCAGCGAAGTGAACACTGAAGCTTTCTTT
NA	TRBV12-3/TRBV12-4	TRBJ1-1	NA	CASSLENEAFF	TGTGCCAGCAGTTTAGAGAATGAAGCTTTCTTT
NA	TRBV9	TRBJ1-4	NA	CASSVDGGQNEKLFF	TGTGCCAGCAGCGTAGACGGGGGGCAGAATGAAAAACTGTTTTTT
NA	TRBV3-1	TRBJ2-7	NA	CASSQGNEQYF	TGTGCCAGCAGCCAAGGGAACGAGCAGTACTTC
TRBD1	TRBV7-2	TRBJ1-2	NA	CASSLGGGTGINYGYTF	TGTGCCAGCAGCTTAGGAGGGGGGACAGGGATTAACTATGGCTACACCTTC
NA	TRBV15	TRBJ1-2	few	CATSESGTVNYGYTF	TGTGCCACATCCGAATCCGGGACGGTTAACTATGGCTACACCTTC
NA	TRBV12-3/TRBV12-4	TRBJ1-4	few	CASSLRGARANEKLFF	TGTGCCAGCAGCCTACGGGGGGCGAGGGCTAATGAAAAACTGTTTTTT
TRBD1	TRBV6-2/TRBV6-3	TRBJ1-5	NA	CASSPGQGGGQPQHF	TGTGCCAGCAGTCCGGGACAGGGCGGAGGACAGCCCCAGCATTTT
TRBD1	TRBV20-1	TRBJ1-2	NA	CSARETGGQSYGYTF	TGCAGTGCTAGGGAGACAGGGGGACAGAGCTATGGCTACACCTTC
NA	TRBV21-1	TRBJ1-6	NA	CASSKLAPGGPENSPLHF	TGTGCCAGCAGCAAATTGGCTCCAGGGGGACCAGAAAATTCACCCCTCCACTTT
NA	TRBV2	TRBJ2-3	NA	CASSARILTDTQYF	TGTGCCAGCAGTGCTCGGATACTCACAGATACGCAGTATTTT
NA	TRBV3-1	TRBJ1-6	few	CASSRTGSPLHF	TGTGCCAGCAGCCGGACGGGTTCACCCCTCCACTTT
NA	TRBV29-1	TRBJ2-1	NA	CSVRTAPLYNEQFF	TGCAGCGTTCGGACGGCTCCTCTCTACAATGAGCAGTTCTTC
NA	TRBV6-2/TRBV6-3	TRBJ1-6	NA	CASSYMGGMVDNSPLHF	TGTGCCAGCAGTTACATGGGAGGAATGGTCGACAATTCACCCCTCCACTTT
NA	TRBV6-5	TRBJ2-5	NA	CASSYSRLAGTYQETQYF	TGTGCCAGCAGTTACTCGAGGCTAGCCGGCACGTACCAAGAGACCCAGTACTTC
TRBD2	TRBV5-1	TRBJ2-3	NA	CASSLVVAGGKDTQYF	TGCGCCAGCAGCTTGGTAGTAGCGGGAGGGAAAGATACGCAGTATTTT
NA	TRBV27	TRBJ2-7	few	CASKRRESYEQYF	TGTGCCAGCAAAAGGCGGGAATCCTACGAGCAGTACTTC
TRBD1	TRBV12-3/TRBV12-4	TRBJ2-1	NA	CASSLSGGRQNSVDNEQFF	TGTGCCAGCAGTCTCTCAGGGGGCCGTCAAAATAGCGTGGACAATGAGCAGTTCTTC
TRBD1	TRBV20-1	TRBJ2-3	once	CSARDPGQEITDTQYF	TGCAGTGCTAGAGATCCGGGACAGGAGATCACAGATACGCAGTATTTT
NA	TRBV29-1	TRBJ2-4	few	CSVVNPSAGGKNIQYF	TGCAGCGTTGTTAATCCATCGGCAGGTGGGAAAAACATTCAGTACTTC
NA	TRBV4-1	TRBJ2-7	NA	CASSAPDYEQYF	TGCGCCAGCAGCGCCCCTGACTACGAGCAGTACTTC
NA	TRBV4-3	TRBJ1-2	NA	CASSQESVQGWDYGYTF	TGCGCCAGCAGCCAAGAGAGTGTCCAGGGTTGGGACTATGGCTACACCTTC
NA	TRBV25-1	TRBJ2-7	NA	CASSGLAYYEQYF	TGTGCCAGCAGTGGCCTAGCGTATTACGAGCAGTACTTC
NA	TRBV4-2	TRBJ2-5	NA	CASSQAGSQETQYF	TGTGCCAGCAGCCAAGCGGGGAGCCAAGAGACCCAGTACTTC
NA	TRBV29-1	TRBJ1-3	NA	CSVTSASGNTIYF	TGCAGCGTTACCAGCGCCTCTGGAAACACCATATATTTT
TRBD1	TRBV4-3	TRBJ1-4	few	CASSQPEGGPNEKLFF	TGCGCCAGCAGCCAACCCGAAGGGGGCCCTAATGAAAAACTGTTTTTT